Below, 26 T cell receptor beta chains from the same sample are listed, as sequenced in a study of cytomegalovirus exposure and HLA in healthy donors (dated 2017 in TCRdb). Receptor libraries were prepared by the immunoSEQ multiplex PCR assay. For the multiplex PCR, a mixture combining 60 forward primers for TCR Vbeta segments and 13 reverse primers for TCR Jbeta segments was used. Held by TCRdb, this immuneACCESS table contains in-frame sequences only and omits some clones. Under half of the omission traces to an unresolved V gene where checked; the cause of the rest is unknown. For this sample the table gives about 120,000 clones, of which around 69% were detected only once. The top ten clones comprise just under 8.5% of the sample. The sequencing input was PBMCs. These receptors originate from a woman between 40 and 55 years old in good health and CMV-seropositive.

The table lists this clone with a few counts. The CDR3 sequence is CASSPILAGGEETQYF. Here the CDR3 DNA reads TGCGCCAGCAGCCCAATCTTAGCGGGGGGAGAAGAGACCCAGTACTTC. The rearrangement joins TRBV4-3 to TRBJ2-5; 10 bases match TRBD2. Germline loops: CDR1 LGHNA, CDR2 YSLEER. The CDR3 is 16 residues long. The ends lost 4 bases at V and 3 bases at J; junction bases unmatched: 8.

This clone was recorded only once. V usage is TRBV7-9 and J usage is TRBJ2-7; 7 bases map to TRBD1. J lost 6 bases, V lost 1 base, and 0 bases had no gene match. The CDR3 consists of 12 residues. Germline V gene sequence: CDR1 SEHNR, CDR2 FQNEAQ (reference sequence). The CDR3 loop is CASSLDRGEQYF. For the CDR3, the DNA is TGTGCCAGCAGCTTAGACAGGGGCGAGCAGTACTTC.

J is TRBJ1-1 and V is TRBV10-3; 8 nucleotides align to TRBD1. The CDR3 totals 14 residues. The V segment lost 5 bases and the J segment 3 bases; nucleotides outside the gene matches: 5. In germline, CDR1 is ENHRY, CDR2 SYGVKD. The CDR3 protein is CAISWTGRDTEAFF. In DNA form, the CDR3 reads TGTGCCATCAGTTGGACAGGGAGGGACACTGAAGCTTTCTTT.

J is TRBJ1-4 and V is TRBV18; D is ambiguous. Deletions cut 3 bases from V and 7 bases from J, with 9 bases between. The V gene's germline CDR1 is KGHSH and CDR2 LQKENI. The CDR3 is 13 amino acids. CDR3 in DNA: TGTGCCAGCTCACCCCCAAGTAGTGAAAAACTGTTTTTT. Its protein product is CASSPPSSEKLFF.

The chain employs TRBV5-1 and TRBJ1-1, with D maybe TRBD1 (6 bases). Trimming took 4 bases from V and 0 from J, leaving 19 bases between them. The CDR3 runs 17 residues. The germline CDR1 and CDR2 sequences are SGHRS and YFSETQ. The CDR3 loop is CASSARQGGPMNTEAFF. The CDR3 DNA reads TGCGCCAGCAGCGCGCGGCAAGGGGGACCCATGAACACTGAAGCTTTCTTT. Together with reference TRBV5-1 and TRBJ1-1, the CDR3 gives the full variable domain: KAGVTQTPRYLIKTRGQQVTLSCSPISGHRSVSWYQQTPGQGLQFLFEYFSETQRNKGNFPGRFSGRQFSNSRSEMNVSTLELGDSALYLCASSARQGGPMNTEAFFGQGTRLTVV.

The chain couples TRBV5-6 to TRBJ2-4; no clear D. Germline lookup yields CDR1 SGHDT and CDR2 YYEEEE. CDR3 length equals 16 residues. The germline V and J ends were trimmed by 0 bases and 0 bases, with 10 bases remaining between them. In DNA form, the CDR3 reads TGTGCCAGCAGCTTGGGGCCACCCGCAGCCAAAAACATTCAGTACTTC. Translated: CASSLGPPAAKNIQYF.

The CDR3 nucleotides are TGTGCCAGTTCCACGGGACTAGGGTTGAAGACCCAGTACTTC. This translates into CASSTGLGLKTQYF. This sequence joins TRBV19 and TRBJ2-5; 8 bases are a match to TRBD2. Losses at the gene ends were 8 bases for V and 6 bases for J; bases not matched to a gene: 11. The length of the CDR3 is 14 residues. Germline values: CDR1 LNHDA, CDR2 SQIVND (reference sequence).

The chain couples TRBV5-1 to TRBJ2-5, with D possibly matching TRBD1 (5 bases). Germline V lookup: CDR1 SGHRS, CDR2 YFSETQ. V lost 4 bases and J lost 6, with 16 bases in between. The CDR3 consists of 14 residues. The CDR3 bases are TGCGCCAGCAGCCCCCGACAGCTTGAACAGACCCAGTACTTC. This translates into CASSPRQLEQTQYF.

This sequence joins TRBV7-9 and TRBJ2-7; weak D call: TRBD1 (6 bases). The V end lost 6 bases, the J end lost 6 bases, and 12 bases lay between the germline ends. The CDR3 covers 12 residues. Germline CDR1 SEHNR, CDR2 FQNEAQ (reference sequence). CDR3 DNA sequence: TGTGCCAGCAGAGAGTGGGGGCTCGAGCAGTACTTC. Translated: CASREWGLEQYF.

The J gene is TRBJ2-7, the V gene TRBV15, with 10 bases aligning to TRBD2. From germline, CDR1 is LNHNV and CDR2 YYDKDF (reference sequence). V lost 5 bases, J lost 2 bases, and 3 bases stayed unmatched. The CDR3 has 14 residues. This CDR3 is CATSRSGGTYEQYF. The CDR3 DNA follows: TGTGCCACCAGCCGTAGCGGGGGGACCTACGAGCAGTACTTC.

The V and J genes are TRBV29-1 and TRBJ1-5, with TRBD1 matching over 8 bases. V trimming: 6 bases; J trimming: 5 bases; junction bases outside the gene matches: 9. CDR3 length: 14 residues. Germline CDR1 SQVTM, CDR2 ANQGSEA. CDR3: CSVIQDRADQPQHF. In DNA, the CDR3 is TGCAGCGTCATCCAGGACAGGGCAGATCAGCCCCAGCATTTT.

This clone was recorded a few times. The junction differs from germline at one of its ends, possibly a read error. The chain is built from TRBV5-1 and TRBJ2-7; 8 positions match TRBD1. This CDR3 has 10 residues. Germline V gene sequence: CDR1 SGHRS, CDR2 YFSETQ. The CDR3 DNA follows: TGCGCCAGCTCCCGGGACAGGAGGTGTTTC. It codes for CASSRDRRCF.

The CDR3, as DNA: TGTGCCAGCAGCCCTTTAGACAGACCCAACTCGAACTATGGCTACACCTTC. Amino acids: CASSPLDRPNSNYGYTF. The V gene is TRBV7-2, the J gene TRBJ1-2, with D perhaps matching TRBD1 (5 bases). With 5 bases removed from V and 2 bases from J, the gap between germline ends came to 21 bases. Per the germline V gene, CDR1 is SGHTA and CDR2 is FQGNSA. This CDR3 is built from 17 residues. Filled out from reference TRBV7-2 and TRBJ1-2, the complete variable domain reads GAGVSQSPSNKVTEKGKDVELRCDPISGHTALYWYRQSLGQGLEFLIYFQGNSAPDKSGLPSDRFSAERTGGSVSTLTIQRTQQEDSAVYLCASSPLDRPNSNYGYTFGSGTRLTVV.

The rearrangement links TRBV19 to TRBJ1-1; a possible D gene is TRBD1 (6 bases). This CDR3 is built from 12 residues. CDR1 LNHDA and CDR2 SQIVND come from the germline V gene (reference sequence). V lost 11 bases, J lost 3 bases, and 13 bases lay in between. The CDR3 nucleotides are TGTGCCGCTGGGGGCGGAGACACTGAAGCTTTCTTT. Amino acid sequence: CAAGGGDTEAFF. The whole variable domain, remainder taken from reference TRBV19 and TRBJ1-1, is DGGITQSPKYLFRKEGQNVTLSCEQNLNHDAMYWYRQDPGQGLRLIYYSQIVNDFQKGDIAEGYSVSREKKESFPLTVTSAQKNPTAFYLCAAGGGDTEAFFGQGTRLTVV.

This rearrangement joins TRBV7-3 to TRBJ2-3; 9 bases map to TRBD2. CDR3 length: 14 residues. The germline V gene encodes CDR1 SGHTA and CDR2 FQGTGA. V lost 3 bases and J lost 4; bases outside the gene matches: 2. The CDR3 protein is CASSFQRGADTQYF. For the CDR3, the DNA is TGTGCCAGCAGCTTCCAGCGGGGGGCAGATACGCAGTATTTT.

V usage is TRBV6-5 and J usage is TRBJ1-2, with 9 nucleotides matching TRBD1. The CDR3 covers 15 residues. V gave up 6 bases and J gave up 7 bases; unmatched junction bases: 12. The germline CDR1 and CDR2 sequences are MNHEY and SVGAGI. DNA of the CDR3: TGTGCCAGCAGCCAACATAAAGGGACAGGGCCTGGCTACACCTTC. It yields the protein CASSQHKGTGPGYTF.

This clone is a singleton in its sample. J is TRBJ2-2 and V is TRBV4-2; 7 bases map to TRBD1. CDR3 length: 18 amino acids. Germline CDR1 and CDR2: LGHNA and YNFKEQ. The V gene end was trimmed by 2 bases and the J gene end by 0 bases; junction bases not matched to a gene: 9. The CDR3 region is CASSQNPPQGANTGELFF. CDR3 DNA sequence: TGTGCCAGCAGCCAAAACCCCCCCCAGGGGGCGAACACCGGGGAGCTGTTTTTT.

The CDR3 DNA reads TGTGCCAGCAGCCAAGAAGTACAGGGTGTTGGCTACACCTTC. Encoded protein: CASSQEVQGVGYTF. The chain carries TRBV4-2 and TRBJ1-2; possibly TRBD1 for D (6 bases). V lost 0 bases to trimming and J lost 7 bases, with 12 bases between them. The CDR3 is 14 residues long. CDR1 and CDR2 from the germline V gene are LGHNA and YNFKEQ.

J is TRBJ2-5 and V is TRBV21-1; TRBD1 reflects the table's D call only, with no check against the DNA. TRBV21-1 is a pseudogene. The CDR3 extends over 15 amino acids. CDR3 protein: CASSNPQVGQETQYF. The CDR3 bases are TGTGCCAGCTCAAATCCACAGGTGGGCCAAGAGACCCAGTACTTC.

V usage is TRBV29-1 and J usage is TRBJ1-5; a weak D match, TRBD1 (5 bases). This CDR3 contains 13 residues. V was clipped by 4 bases and J by 1 base, with 8 bases between them. The germline V gene encodes CDR1 SQVTM and CDR2 ANQGSEA. The CDR3 spells CSVGDRSNQPQHF. The CDR3 coding sequence is TGCAGCGTTGGAGACAGAAGCAATCAGCCCCAGCATTTT.

This clone showed up just a few times. The chain links TRBV9 to TRBJ1-1; D perhaps matches TRBD1 (6 bases). Germline lookup yields CDR1 SGDLS and CDR2 YYNGEE. V was pared by 1 base and J by 3 bases, with 7 bases between. The CDR3 consists of 13 residues. The CDR3 spells CASSVSGDTEAFF. The CDR3 coding sequence is TGTGCCAGCAGCGTATCAGGGGACACTGAAGCTTTCTTT.

The genes are TRBV6-5 and TRBJ2-7, with 9 bases aligning to TRBD2. Germline V lookup: CDR1 MNHEY, CDR2 SVGAGI. This CDR3 region has 14 residues. V dropped 5 bases and J dropped 2; count of bases not matched to a gene: 4. In DNA, the CDR3 is TGTGCCAGCAGTCCGCGGGGGGGCCCCTACGAGCAGTACTTC. Protein product: CASSPRGGPYEQYF.

This sequence joins TRBV5-6 and TRBJ1-5, with 7 nucleotides matching TRBD1. Germline V gene lookup returns CDR1 SGHDT and CDR2 YYEEEE. Unmatched junction bases numbered 12, after V lost 3 bases and J lost 6 bases. This CDR3 is built from 16 residues. CDR3 nucleotide sequence: TGTGCCAGCAGCTCATACTCGACAGGGTATACTCAGCCCCAGCATTTT. Amino acid sequence: CASSSYSTGYTQPQHF.

This chain connects TRBV28 to TRBJ2-5; weak D call: TRBD1 (6 bases). The J call is in doubt because the DNA end fits TRBJ2-7 better. Germline CDR1 MDHEN, CDR2 SYDVKM. This CDR3 is 14 amino acids long. The CDR3 protein is CASSSARGDYEQYF. The CDR3 DNA is TGTGCCAGCAGTTCGGCCAGGGGCGACTACGAGCAGTACTTC.

The chain uses TRBV9 and TRBJ2-3; 7 nucleotides line up with TRBD2. The germline V gene encodes CDR1 SGDLS and CDR2 YYNGEE. The CDR3 contains 16 residues. The V segment lost 4 bases and the J segment 1 base; nucleotides outside the gene matches: 9. The CDR3 sequence: CASSLRGEGGTDTQYF. Here the CDR3 DNA reads TGTGCCAGCAGCCTTAGAGGGGAGGGTGGCACAGATACGCAGTATTTT.

V gene TRBV6-1 combines with J gene TRBJ1-4; D is perhaps TRBD1 (5 bases). This CDR3 comprises 14 residues. CDR1 and CDR2 (germline): MNHNS, SASEGT. Trimming pared 1 base from V and 7 bases from J, leaving 10 bases between. The CDR3 sequence: CASSEGWGSEKLFF. CDR3 DNA: TGTGCCAGCAGTGAAGGTTGGGGCAGTGAAAAACTGTTTTTT.